Listed below are T cell receptor beta chains from one sample, sequenced in a study of blood T cell repertoires in COVID-19. The method was immunoSEQ multiplex PCR; TCRdb's version includes in-frame clones alone and lacks a portion of them. The sample records 200,000 to 250,000 clones, about four fifths being singletons. The sequenced sample was PBMCs or T cells enriched from blood (not recorded which). These receptors all come from a man between 60 and 70 years old who had recovered from COVID-19. Each CDR3 is given with its conserved first and last residue. D genes are given only for firm matches. Where a row states a size, it is once, few, many or the class of an expanded clone; other rows omit it.

CDR3nt: TGTGCCAGCAGCTTAGGAGGGACAGGGGGCCCTTATGGCTACACCTTC; CDR3aa: CASSLGGTGGPYGYTF; v_gene: TRBV11-3; d_gene: TRBD1; abundance: -; j_gene: TRBJ1-2
CDR3nt: TGTGCCAGCAGCTTGGCCTGGGGACAGGGGGCTTTTGGCTACACCTTC; CDR3aa: CASSLAWGQGAFGYTF; v_gene: TRBV5-4; d_gene: TRBD1; abundance: -; j_gene: TRBJ1-2
CDR3nt: TGTGCCAGCAGCCAAGGGACAGATAGCAATCAGCCCCAGCATTTT; CDR3aa: CASSQGTDSNQPQHF; v_gene: TRBV3-1/TRBV3-2; d_gene: -; abundance: -; j_gene: TRBJ1-5
CDR3nt: TGTGCCAGTACTCGAATGTTCACCGGGGAGCTGTTTTTT; CDR3aa: CASTRMFTGELFF; v_gene: TRBV6-5; d_gene: -; abundance: -; j_gene: TRBJ2-2
CDR3nt: TGTGCCAGCAGCTTGGGAAGGACTAGCGGGCAAGAGACCCAGTACTTC; CDR3aa: CASSLGRTSGQETQYF; v_gene: TRBV5-8; d_gene: TRBD2; abundance: -; j_gene: TRBJ2-5
CDR3nt: TGTGCCAGCAGCCAAGAAGGGAGGGGGTTTTCGAAAGCTAACTATGGCTACACCTTC; CDR3aa: CASSQEGRGFSKANYGYTF; v_gene: TRBV3-1/TRBV3-2; d_gene: -; abundance: -; j_gene: TRBJ1-2
CDR3nt: TGTGCCAGCAGCCCAGGGTGGGATTCACCCCTCCACTTT; CDR3aa: CASSPGWDSPLHF; v_gene: TRBV11-2; d_gene: -; abundance: -; j_gene: TRBJ1-6
CDR3nt: TGTGCCATCAGTGGGGGCGGCCCTGGAAACACCATATATTTT; CDR3aa: CAISGGGPGNTIYF; v_gene: TRBV10-3; d_gene: -; abundance: -; j_gene: TRBJ1-3
CDR3nt: TGCGCCAGCAGTGCAGGGGCTCACTTACTCTACGAGCAGTACTTC; CDR3aa: CASSAGAHLLYEQYF; v_gene: TRBV10-1; d_gene: -; abundance: -; j_gene: TRBJ2-7
CDR3nt: TGTGCCAGCAGCCAAGATCGTTCGGGACTAGCGGGGGGGAAGACAGATACGCAGTATTTT; CDR3aa: CASSQDRSGLAGGKTDTQYF; v_gene: TRBV3-1/TRBV3-2; d_gene: TRBD2; abundance: -; j_gene: TRBJ2-3
CDR3nt: TGTGCCTGGAGCGCGACAGGGACAAGCGGCTACACCTTC; CDR3aa: CAWSATGTSGYTF; v_gene: TRBV30; d_gene: TRBD1; abundance: -; j_gene: TRBJ1-2
CDR3nt: TGTGCCAGCAGTATGGGCCAGCCCCAGCATTTT; CDR3aa: CASSMGQPQHF; v_gene: TRBV6-2/TRBV6-3; d_gene: -; abundance: -; j_gene: TRBJ1-5
CDR3nt: TGTGCCAGCAGTTCAGGGACAGGGGCGGATTCACCCCTCCACTTT; CDR3aa: CASSSGTGADSPLHF; v_gene: TRBV6-5; d_gene: TRBD1; abundance: few; j_gene: TRBJ1-6
CDR3nt: TGTGCCAGCAGAGGGCGTAGCGGGGGGAACACCGGGGAGCTGTTTTTT; CDR3aa: CASRGRSGGNTGELFF; v_gene: TRBV7-8; d_gene: TRBD2; abundance: -; j_gene: TRBJ2-2
CDR3nt: TGTGCCAGCAGTTCCAGGGACAGGGAGCTGTTTTTT; CDR3aa: CASSSRDRELFF; v_gene: TRBV6-2/TRBV6-3; d_gene: -; abundance: -; j_gene: TRBJ2-2
CDR3nt: TGTGCCAGCAGTTACTCAATACAGGGGACCCCGAACACTGAAGCTTTCTTT; CDR3aa: CASSYSIQGTPNTEAFF; v_gene: TRBV6-2/TRBV6-3; d_gene: TRBD1; abundance: -; j_gene: TRBJ1-1
CDR3nt: TGTGCCAGCAGCTTGGAGTACAGGGCGACCTACGAGCAGTACTTC; CDR3aa: CASSLEYRATYEQYF; v_gene: TRBV5-5; d_gene: -; abundance: -; j_gene: TRBJ2-7
CDR3nt: TGTGCCACCGAAGGACAGGCCCCTGATGTAAAGCAGTACTTC; CDR3aa: CATEGQAPDVKQYF; v_gene: TRBV10-3; d_gene: TRBD1; abundance: once; j_gene: TRBJ2-7
CDR3nt: TGTGCCTGGAGCCATCCGGGACAGGGAAGCTCACCCCTCCACTTT; CDR3aa: CAWSHPGQGSSPLHF; v_gene: TRBV30; d_gene: TRBD1; abundance: -; j_gene: TRBJ1-6
CDR3nt: TGCAGTGCTAGTAGGGCTAGCGGGGGTGAGCAGTTCTTC; CDR3aa: CSASRASGGEQFF; v_gene: TRBV20-1; d_gene: TRBD2; abundance: -; j_gene: TRBJ2-1
CDR3nt: TGTGCCAGCAGTTATACGGGGAGCACAGATACGCAGTATTTT; CDR3aa: CASSYTGSTDTQYF; v_gene: TRBV6-2/TRBV6-3; d_gene: -; abundance: -; j_gene: TRBJ2-3
CDR3nt: TGTGCCAGTAGTATAGAAGGGGGACAGCCCCAGCATTTT; CDR3aa: CASSIEGGQPQHF; v_gene: TRBV19; d_gene: -; abundance: many; j_gene: TRBJ1-5
CDR3nt: TGTGCCAGCAGCGTAGACGGGTGGGACACCGGGGAGCTGTTTTTT; CDR3aa: CASSVDGWDTGELFF; v_gene: TRBV9; d_gene: -; abundance: few; j_gene: TRBJ2-2
CDR3nt: TGTGCCTGGAGTGGACAAGTCTACGAGCAGTACTTC; CDR3aa: CAWSGQVYEQYF; v_gene: TRBV30; d_gene: -; abundance: -; j_gene: TRBJ2-7
CDR3nt: TGCGCCAGCAGTGGGGCGGGGGAAGGGCGCGGCTACACCTTC; CDR3aa: CASSGAGEGRGYTF; v_gene: TRBV4-3; d_gene: -; abundance: -; j_gene: TRBJ1-2
CDR3nt: TGTGCCAGCGCCGGGACAGTCGACGAGCAGTACTTC; CDR3aa: CASAGTVDEQYF; v_gene: TRBV2; d_gene: TRBD1; abundance: -; j_gene: TRBJ2-7
CDR3nt: TGTGCCAGCAGTACGGACAGGGCCACTGAAGCTTTCTTT; CDR3aa: CASSTDRATEAFF; v_gene: TRBV6-5; d_gene: TRBD1; abundance: once; j_gene: TRBJ1-1
CDR3nt: TGTGCCTGGAGTGGAAGTCGGACAGGGGGTTCACCCCTCCACTTT; CDR3aa: CAWSGSRTGGSPLHF; v_gene: TRBV30; d_gene: TRBD1; abundance: -; j_gene: TRBJ1-6
CDR3nt: TGTGCCAGCTCACCAATCAACTCTGGAAACACCATATATTTT; CDR3aa: CASSPINSGNTIYF; v_gene: TRBV18; d_gene: -; abundance: once; j_gene: TRBJ1-3
CDR3nt: TGTGCCAGCTCACCACAGCGGGCGGCCAGAAACACCATATATTTT; CDR3aa: CASSPQRAARNTIYF; v_gene: TRBV18; d_gene: -; abundance: few; j_gene: TRBJ1-3
CDR3nt: TGTGCCAGCAGCTTCTGGGACAGGGGTATGAACACTGAAGCTTTCTTT; CDR3aa: CASSFWDRGMNTEAFF; v_gene: TRBV3-1/TRBV3-2; d_gene: TRBD1; abundance: -; j_gene: TRBJ1-1
CDR3nt: TGTGCCAGCAGCGTCCGGACATTTGGGGCAGATACGCAGTATTTT; CDR3aa: CASSVRTFGADTQYF; v_gene: TRBV5-5; d_gene: -; abundance: -; j_gene: TRBJ2-3
CDR3nt: TGTGCCAGCAGCCAAGATTATCCACGCCGAGAACTTACAACTAATGAAAAACTGTTTTTT; CDR3aa: CASSQDYPRRELTTNEKLFF; v_gene: TRBV3-1/TRBV3-2; d_gene: -; abundance: -; j_gene: TRBJ1-4
CDR3nt: TGTGCCAGCACCACGGGATCCGGGACAGGGTTCTTCGAGCAGTACTTC; CDR3aa: CASTTGSGTGFFEQYF; v_gene: TRBV5-6; d_gene: TRBD1; abundance: few; j_gene: TRBJ2-7
CDR3nt: TGTGCCAGCAGTTACGTGGGACAGGGCGATGAAAAACTGTTTTTT; CDR3aa: CASSYVGQGDEKLFF; v_gene: TRBV6-5; d_gene: TRBD1; abundance: few; j_gene: TRBJ1-4
CDR3nt: TGTGCCAGCAGTGTACGGGGGACCGAGCAGTTCTTC; CDR3aa: CASSVRGTEQFF; v_gene: TRBV2; d_gene: -; abundance: -; j_gene: TRBJ2-1
CDR3nt: TGTGCCATCACTCAGGCAGAAAATTCACCCCTCCACTTT; CDR3aa: CAITQAENSPLHF; v_gene: TRBV10-3; d_gene: -; abundance: -; j_gene: TRBJ1-6
CDR3nt: TGTGCCAGTAGTATGGAGGGTATGGTCTACAATGAGCAGTTCTTC; CDR3aa: CASSMEGMVYNEQFF; v_gene: TRBV19; d_gene: -; abundance: few; j_gene: TRBJ2-1
CDR3nt: TGTGCCAGCAGTGAAGCGGGGGCTGGGACCCAGTACTTC; CDR3aa: CASSEAGAGTQYF; v_gene: TRBV2; d_gene: -; abundance: -; j_gene: TRBJ2-5
CDR3nt: TGCAGCGTCGACAGCGGGGAGATCTCGTACTTC; CDR3aa: CSVDSGEISYF; v_gene: TRBV29-1; d_gene: TRBD2; abundance: few; j_gene: TRBJ2-7
CDR3nt: TGTGCCTGGAAGGGGGCCCAATGGGTCACAGATACGCAGTATTTT; CDR3aa: CAWKGAQWVTDTQYF; v_gene: TRBV30; d_gene: TRBD1; abundance: -; j_gene: TRBJ2-3
CDR3nt: TGTGCCAGCAGCTTGGGACGGGACAGTGAAGCTTTCTTT; CDR3aa: CASSLGRDSEAFF; v_gene: TRBV7-3; d_gene: TRBD1; abundance: -; j_gene: TRBJ1-1
CDR3nt: TGTGCCAGCAGCCCGACAGGGGTTGGTAATTCACCCCTCCACTTT; CDR3aa: CASSPTGVGNSPLHF; v_gene: TRBV5-4; d_gene: TRBD1; abundance: -; j_gene: TRBJ1-6
CDR3nt: TGTGCCAGCAGCAGGGGACAGAACAATGAGCAGTTCTTC; CDR3aa: CASSRGQNNEQFF; v_gene: TRBV7-3; d_gene: TRBD1; abundance: -; j_gene: TRBJ2-1
CDR3nt: TGTGCCAGCAGCCACGTTCGGGACATTCAGTACTTC; CDR3aa: CASSHVRDIQYF; v_gene: TRBV14; d_gene: -; abundance: -; j_gene: TRBJ2-4
CDR3nt: TGCAGCGTTGAAAGGACAGGGGGCCACTACGAGCAGTACTTC; CDR3aa: CSVERTGGHYEQYF; v_gene: TRBV29-1; d_gene: TRBD1; abundance: few; j_gene: TRBJ2-7
CDR3nt: TGTGCCTGGAGTGTAGTGGGCAGGGGGCGGCCTGAAGCTTTCTTT; CDR3aa: CAWSVVGRGRPEAFF; v_gene: TRBV30; d_gene: TRBD1; abundance: once; j_gene: TRBJ1-1
CDR3nt: TGTGCCAGTAGTGACCGACAGGGGTTCACTGAAGCTTTCTTT; CDR3aa: CASSDRQGFTEAFF; v_gene: TRBV19; d_gene: TRBD1; abundance: -; j_gene: TRBJ1-1
CDR3nt: TGTGCCAGCAGCCTGGACAGGGCTAACACTGAAGCTTTCTTT; CDR3aa: CASSLDRANTEAFF; v_gene: TRBV2; d_gene: TRBD1; abundance: -; j_gene: TRBJ1-1
CDR3nt: TGTGCCAGCAGCTTAGATGGGGGGGCCTACAATGAGCAGTTCTTC; CDR3aa: CASSLDGGAYNEQFF; v_gene: TRBV11-3; d_gene: TRBD2; abundance: -; j_gene: TRBJ2-1
CDR3nt: TGTGCCAGCAGATTGTCTTATAATTCACCCCTCCACTTT; CDR3aa: CASRLSYNSPLHF; v_gene: TRBV7-9; d_gene: -; abundance: once; j_gene: TRBJ1-6
CDR3nt: TGTGCCTGGAGTGTTGGAGGATCCTACAATGAGCAGTTCTTC; CDR3aa: CAWSVGGSYNEQFF; v_gene: TRBV30; d_gene: -; abundance: -; j_gene: TRBJ2-1
CDR3nt: TGTGCCAGTAGTGCGGTCGGTGGGACAGGCTCACCCCTCCACTTT; CDR3aa: CASSAVGGTGSPLHF; v_gene: TRBV19; d_gene: TRBD1; abundance: -; j_gene: TRBJ1-6
CDR3nt: TGTGCCAGTAGCCAACAGTCCCGTACTGGAAACACCATATATTTT; CDR3aa: CASSQQSRTGNTIYF; v_gene: TRBV19; d_gene: -; abundance: -; j_gene: TRBJ1-3
CDR3nt: TGTGCCAGCAGCCCAGGACAGGACTCTGGAAACACCATATATTTT; CDR3aa: CASSPGQDSGNTIYF; v_gene: TRBV11-2; d_gene: TRBD1; abundance: -; j_gene: TRBJ1-3
CDR3nt: TGCGCCAGCAGCTTGTCAGGGGGGCACAATCAGCCCCAGCATTTT; CDR3aa: CASSLSGGHNQPQHF; v_gene: TRBV5-1; d_gene: TRBD1; abundance: once; j_gene: TRBJ1-5
CDR3nt: TGCGCCAGCAGCTTGGAAGTGACAGGGCTCCACGAGCAGTACTTC; CDR3aa: CASSLEVTGLHEQYF; v_gene: TRBV5-1; d_gene: TRBD1; abundance: -; j_gene: TRBJ2-7
CDR3nt: TGCAGCGTTGTTTCTGCGGGGACCGGGGAGCTGTTTTTT; CDR3aa: CSVVSAGTGELFF; v_gene: TRBV29-1; d_gene: -; abundance: -; j_gene: TRBJ2-2
CDR3nt: TGTGCCAGCAGCCAAGGCTGGGGGGGCAAGGGAGATACGCAGTATTTT; CDR3aa: CASSQGWGGKGDTQYF; v_gene: TRBV3-1/TRBV3-2; d_gene: -; abundance: -; j_gene: TRBJ2-3
CDR3nt: TGTGCCATCAGCATCTCCGGGACAGACTACGAGCAGTACTTC; CDR3aa: CAISISGTDYEQYF; v_gene: TRBV10-3; d_gene: TRBD1; abundance: -; j_gene: TRBJ2-7